This T cell receptor (beta chain) was identified during a study of T cell responses to AZD1222 COVID-19 vaccine. The CDR3 is 15 residues long. V was pared by 4 bases and J by 4 bases, with 7 bases of the junction left unmatched. The V gene's germline CDR1 is ENHRY and CDR2 SYGVKD. Here immunoSEQ multiplex PCR was the method, and the copy in TCRdb shows in-frame clones only, minus some. In the table there are about 140,000 clones, about 90% of which are singletons. Notes on this clone: Its specificity is not known.

Study observations and caveats: Reportedly, nearly half the spike-specific TCRs target unmutated variant regions. Just 5 or 6 AZD1222 recipients tested seropositive at baseline.

This clonotype originated in an adult who received the MenACWY meningococcal vaccine as a control. The gene calls are TRBV10-3 and TRBJ1-2, with 9 bases aligning to TRBD1. The sample consisted of peripheral blood, taken 28 days after the second dose of the MenACWY control vaccine. The CDR3 reads CAISGGQGLLYGYTF. CDR3 in DNA: TGTGCCATCAGTGGCGGACAGGGGCTACTCTATGGCTACACCTTC.